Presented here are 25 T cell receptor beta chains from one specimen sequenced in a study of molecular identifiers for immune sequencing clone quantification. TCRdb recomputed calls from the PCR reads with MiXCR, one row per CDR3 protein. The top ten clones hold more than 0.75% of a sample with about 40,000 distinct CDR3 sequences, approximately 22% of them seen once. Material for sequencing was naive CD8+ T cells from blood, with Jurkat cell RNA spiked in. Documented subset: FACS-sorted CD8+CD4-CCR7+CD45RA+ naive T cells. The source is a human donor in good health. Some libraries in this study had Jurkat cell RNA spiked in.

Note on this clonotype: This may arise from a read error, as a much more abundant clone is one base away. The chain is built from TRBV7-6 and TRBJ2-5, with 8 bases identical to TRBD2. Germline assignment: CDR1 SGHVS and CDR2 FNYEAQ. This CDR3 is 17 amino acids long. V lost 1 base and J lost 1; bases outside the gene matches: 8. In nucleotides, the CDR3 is TGTGCCAGCAGCTTAGAAGCTAGCGGGTGGTCCCAAGAGACCCAGTACTTC. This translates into CASSLEASGWSQETQYF.

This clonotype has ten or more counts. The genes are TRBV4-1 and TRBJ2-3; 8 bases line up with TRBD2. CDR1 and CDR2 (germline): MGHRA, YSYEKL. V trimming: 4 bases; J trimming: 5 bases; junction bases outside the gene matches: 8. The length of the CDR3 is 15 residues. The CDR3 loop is CASSLTGLAGDTQYF. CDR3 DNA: TGCGCCAGCAGCCTAACAGGACTAGCCGGAGATACGCAGTATTTT.

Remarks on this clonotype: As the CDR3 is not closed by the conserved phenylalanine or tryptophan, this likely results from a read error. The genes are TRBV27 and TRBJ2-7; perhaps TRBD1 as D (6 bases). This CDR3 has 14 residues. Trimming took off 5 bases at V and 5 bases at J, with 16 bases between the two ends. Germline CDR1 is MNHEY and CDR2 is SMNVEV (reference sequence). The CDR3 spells CASSIGQRIHEQYI. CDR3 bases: TGTGCCAGCAGTATAGGACAGCGAATCCACGAGCAGTACATC.

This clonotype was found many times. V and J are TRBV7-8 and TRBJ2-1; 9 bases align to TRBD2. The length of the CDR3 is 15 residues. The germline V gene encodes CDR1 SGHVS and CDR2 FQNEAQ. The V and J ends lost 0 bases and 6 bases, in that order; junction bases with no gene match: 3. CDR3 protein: CASSLASGGPNEQFF. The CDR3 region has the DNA TGTGCCAGCAGCTTAGCTAGCGGGGGCCCCAATGAGCAGTTCTTC.

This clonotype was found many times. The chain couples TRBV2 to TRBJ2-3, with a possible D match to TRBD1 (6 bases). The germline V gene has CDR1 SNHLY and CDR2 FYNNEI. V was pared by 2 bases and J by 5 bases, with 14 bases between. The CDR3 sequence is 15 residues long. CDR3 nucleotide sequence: TGTGCCAGCAGTGAAATTCTGGGGGCTGGAGATACGCAGTATTTT. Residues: CASSEILGAGDTQYF.

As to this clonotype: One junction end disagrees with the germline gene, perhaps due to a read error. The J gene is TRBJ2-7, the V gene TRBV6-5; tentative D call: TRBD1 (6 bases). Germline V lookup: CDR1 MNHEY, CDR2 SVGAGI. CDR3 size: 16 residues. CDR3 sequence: CAGSSLQGGRFYEQYF. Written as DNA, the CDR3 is TGTGCCGGCAGTTCGCTACAAGGGGGACGGTTCTACGAGCAGTACTTC.

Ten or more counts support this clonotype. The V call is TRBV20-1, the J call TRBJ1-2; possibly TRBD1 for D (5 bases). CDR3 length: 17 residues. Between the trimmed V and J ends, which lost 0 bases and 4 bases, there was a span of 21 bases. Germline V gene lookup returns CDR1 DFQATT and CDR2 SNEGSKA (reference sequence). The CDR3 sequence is CSARDPQGRVYGYGYTF. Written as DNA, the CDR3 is TGCAGTGCTAGAGATCCGCAGGGTCGCGTTTATGGCTATGGCTACACCTTC.

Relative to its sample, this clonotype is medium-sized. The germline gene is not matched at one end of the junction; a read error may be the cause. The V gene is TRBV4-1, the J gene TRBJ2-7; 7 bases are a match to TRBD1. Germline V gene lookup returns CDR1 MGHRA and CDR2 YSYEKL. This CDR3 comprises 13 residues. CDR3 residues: CASSPGQSYEQYF. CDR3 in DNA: TGTGCCAGCAGCCCGGGACAGTCCTACGAGCAGTACTTC.

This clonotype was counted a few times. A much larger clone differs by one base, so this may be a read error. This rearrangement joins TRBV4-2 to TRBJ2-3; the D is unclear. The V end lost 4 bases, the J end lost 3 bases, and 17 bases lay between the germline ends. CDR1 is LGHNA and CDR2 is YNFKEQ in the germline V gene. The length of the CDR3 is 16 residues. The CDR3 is CASSPEGFAATDTQYF. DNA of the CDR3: TGTGCCAGCAGCCCAGAAGGTTTTGCGGCTACAGATACGCAGTATTTT.

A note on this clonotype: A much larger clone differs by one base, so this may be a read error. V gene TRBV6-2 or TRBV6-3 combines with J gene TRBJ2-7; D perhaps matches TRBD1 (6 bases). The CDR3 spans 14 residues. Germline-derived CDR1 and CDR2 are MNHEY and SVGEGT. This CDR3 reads CASSHGTGSCEQYF. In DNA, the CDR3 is TGTGCCAGCAGTCACGGTACAGGGTCCTGCGAGCAGTACTTC.

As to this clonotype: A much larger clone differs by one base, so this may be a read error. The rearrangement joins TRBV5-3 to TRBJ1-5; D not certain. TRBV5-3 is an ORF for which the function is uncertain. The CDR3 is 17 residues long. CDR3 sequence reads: CASSLDPLPACNQPQHF. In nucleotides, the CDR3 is TGTGCCAGCAGCTTGGACCCACTTCCAGCCTGCAATCAGCCCCAGCATTTT.

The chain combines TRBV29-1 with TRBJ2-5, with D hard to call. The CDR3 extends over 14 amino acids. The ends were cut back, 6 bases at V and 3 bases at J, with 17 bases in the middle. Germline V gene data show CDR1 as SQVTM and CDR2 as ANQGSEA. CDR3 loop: CSVTRPSPKETQYF. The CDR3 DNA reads TGCAGCGTCACAAGGCCTTCCCCGAAAGAGACCCAGTACTTC.

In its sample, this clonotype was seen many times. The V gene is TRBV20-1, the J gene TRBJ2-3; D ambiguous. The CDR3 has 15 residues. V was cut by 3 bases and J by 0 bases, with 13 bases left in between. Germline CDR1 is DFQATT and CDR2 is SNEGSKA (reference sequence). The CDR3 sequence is CSARVLGSSTDTQYF. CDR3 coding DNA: TGCAGTGCTAGGGTCCTAGGTTCTAGCACAGATACGCAGTATTTT.

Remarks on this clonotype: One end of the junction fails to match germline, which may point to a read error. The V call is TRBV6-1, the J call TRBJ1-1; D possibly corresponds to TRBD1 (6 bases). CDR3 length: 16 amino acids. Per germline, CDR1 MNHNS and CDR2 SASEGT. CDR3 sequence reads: CASSEPQGAGDTGAFF. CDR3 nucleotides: TGTGCCAGCAGTGAGCCACAGGGAGCGGGGGATACTGGAGCTTTCTTT.

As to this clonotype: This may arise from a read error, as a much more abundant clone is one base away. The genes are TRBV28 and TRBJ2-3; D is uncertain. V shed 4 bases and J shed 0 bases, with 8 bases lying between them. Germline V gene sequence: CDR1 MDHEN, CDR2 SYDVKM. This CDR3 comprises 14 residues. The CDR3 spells CASSSGSSTDTQYF. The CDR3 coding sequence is TGTGCCAGCAGTTCAGGCTCTAGCACAGATACGCAGTATTTT.

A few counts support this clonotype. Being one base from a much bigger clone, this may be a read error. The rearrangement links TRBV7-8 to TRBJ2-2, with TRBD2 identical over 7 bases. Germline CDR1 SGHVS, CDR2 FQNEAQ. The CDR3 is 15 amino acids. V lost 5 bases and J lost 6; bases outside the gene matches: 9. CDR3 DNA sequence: TGTGCCAGCAGCCAGAGGGGACTAACGCCCGGGGAGCTGTTTTTT. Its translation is CASSQRGLTPGELFF.

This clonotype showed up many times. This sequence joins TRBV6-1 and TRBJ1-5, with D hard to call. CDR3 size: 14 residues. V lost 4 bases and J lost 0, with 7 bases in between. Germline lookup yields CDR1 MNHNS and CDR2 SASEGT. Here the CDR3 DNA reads TGTGCCAGCAGTGTGACCGATAGCAATCAGCCCCAGCATTTT. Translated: CASSVTDSNQPQHF.

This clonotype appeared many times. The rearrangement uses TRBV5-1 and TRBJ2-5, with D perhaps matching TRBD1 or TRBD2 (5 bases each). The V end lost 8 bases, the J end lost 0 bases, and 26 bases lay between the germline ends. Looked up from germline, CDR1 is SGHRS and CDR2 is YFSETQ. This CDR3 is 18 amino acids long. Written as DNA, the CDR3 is TGCGCCAGTTCGTCCACCCCAACTATCGGGGCTTACCAAGAGACCCAGTACTTC. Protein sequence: CASSSTPTIGAYQETQYF.

CDR3 sequence (DNA): TGTGCCAGCAGTGCAGCACGGGATCGCTCCTATAATTCACCCCTCCACTTT. As protein: CASSAARDRSYNSPLHF. The chain links TRBV25-1 to TRBJ1-6; D is unclear. The CDR3 is 17 amino acids. The V end lost 4 bases, the J end lost 0 bases, and 13 bases lay between the germline ends. The germline gives CDR1 MGHDK, CDR2 SYGVNS.

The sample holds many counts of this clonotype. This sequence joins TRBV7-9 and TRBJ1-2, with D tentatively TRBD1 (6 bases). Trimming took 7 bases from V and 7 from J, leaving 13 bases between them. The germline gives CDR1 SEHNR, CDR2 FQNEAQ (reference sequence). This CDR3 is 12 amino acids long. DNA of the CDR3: TGTGCCAGCACCACAGCAGGGGCTGGCTACACCTTC. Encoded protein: CASTTAGAGYTF.

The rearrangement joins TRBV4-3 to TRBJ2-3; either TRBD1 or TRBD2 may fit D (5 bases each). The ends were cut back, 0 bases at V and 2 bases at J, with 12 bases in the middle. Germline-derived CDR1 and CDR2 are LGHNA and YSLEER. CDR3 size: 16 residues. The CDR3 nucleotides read TGCGCCAGCAGCCAAGATGTGGGACGACCCACAGATACGCAGTATTTT. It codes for CASSQDVGRPTDTQYF.

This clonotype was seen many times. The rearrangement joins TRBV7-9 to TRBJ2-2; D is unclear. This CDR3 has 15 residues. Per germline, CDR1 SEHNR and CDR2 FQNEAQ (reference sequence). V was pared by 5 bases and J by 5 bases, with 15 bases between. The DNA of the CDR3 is TGTGCCAGCAGCCCCCGCGGCCCGTTTACCGGGGAGCTGTTTTTT. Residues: CASSPRGPFTGELFF.

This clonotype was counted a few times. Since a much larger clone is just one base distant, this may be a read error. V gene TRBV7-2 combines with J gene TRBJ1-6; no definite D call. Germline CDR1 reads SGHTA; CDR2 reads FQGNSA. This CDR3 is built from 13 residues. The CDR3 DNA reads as TGTGCCAGCAGCTCCGGTTCTCTTTCACCCCTCCGCTTT. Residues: CASSSGSLSPLRF.

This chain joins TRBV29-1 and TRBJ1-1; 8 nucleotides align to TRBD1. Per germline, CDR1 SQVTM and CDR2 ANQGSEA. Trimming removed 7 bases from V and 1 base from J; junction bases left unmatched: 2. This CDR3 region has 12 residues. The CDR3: CSGTGGNTEAFF. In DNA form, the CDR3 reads TGCAGCGGAACAGGGGGGAACACTGAAGCTTTCTTT.

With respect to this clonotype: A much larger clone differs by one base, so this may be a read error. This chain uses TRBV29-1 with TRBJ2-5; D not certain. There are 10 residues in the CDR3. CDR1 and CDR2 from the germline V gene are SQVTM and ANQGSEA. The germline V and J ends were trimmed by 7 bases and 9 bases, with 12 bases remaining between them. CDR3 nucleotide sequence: TGCAGCGCTGTTGGTGAGCCCCAGTACTTC. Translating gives CSAVGEPQYF.